These 24 T cell receptor beta chains came from one sample sequenced in a study of T cell responses to AZD1222 COVID-19 vaccine. The data were produced by immunoSEQ multiplex PCR, yet TCRdb's version contains in-frame clones alone and is incomplete. The sample records 180,000 or so clones, approximately 93% being singletons. The specimen was peripheral blood, collected 28 days after the second AZD1222 dose. The source is an adult who received the AZD1222 COVID-19 vaccine.

The chain couples TRBV5-1 to TRBJ1-4; tentative D call: TRBD1 (5 bases). The CDR3 sequence is 14 residues long. The germline V gene has CDR1 SGHRS and CDR2 YFSETQ. Trimming took off 2 bases at V and 5 bases at J, with 10 bases between the two ends. Here the CDR3 reads CASSFDRENEKLFF. In DNA form, the CDR3 reads TGCGCCAGCAGCTTCGACAGAGAAAATGAAAAACTGTTTTTT.

The gene calls are TRBV7-2 and TRBJ2-3, with a weak D call TRBD2 (5 bases). Germline CDR1 and CDR2: SGHTA and FQGNSA. The CDR3 extends over 17 amino acids. The V gene lost 1 base and the J gene lost 3 bases, with 17 bases spanning the gap. The CDR3 bases are TGTGCCAGCAGCTTAGTTTCGGGAAGTGGTGGGACAGATACGCAGTATTTT. Protein product: CASSLVSGSGGTDTQYF.

The chain employs TRBV6-1 and TRBJ1-1; D not certain. CDR1 and CDR2 from the germline V gene are MNHNS and SASEGT. Trimming left V 1 base short and J 4 bases short, with 13 bases between. The CDR3 runs 15 residues. The CDR3 sequence: CASSEGGWVRTEAFF. DNA of the CDR3: TGTGCCAGCAGTGAAGGAGGGTGGGTACGCACTGAAGCTTTCTTT.

This rearrangement joins TRBV6-2 or TRBV6-3 to TRBJ2-5; 7 bases agree with TRBD2. This CDR3 spans 13 amino acids. Germline CDR1 MNHEY, CDR2 SVGEGT. The J segment lost 6 bases and the V segment lost 5 bases, leaving 6 bases of the junction unmatched. The CDR3 is CASSHGGMQTQYF. As DNA, the CDR3 is TGTGCCAGCAGTCACGGGGGGATGCAGACCCAGTACTTC.

The chain has TRBV28 and TRBJ2-3; 13 nucleotides align to TRBD2. The length of the CDR3 is 12 residues. Per the germline V gene, CDR1 is MDHEN and CDR2 is SYDVKM. CDR3 amino acids: CALAGGTDTQYF. CDR3 nucleotides: TGTGCACTAGCGGGGGGGACAGATACGCAGTATTTT.

Only one count was recorded for this clone. The chain has TRBV3-1 (or the pseudogene TRBV3-2) and TRBJ2-1; 7 nucleotides match TRBD2. V lost 4 bases and J lost 6; bases outside the gene matches: 9. Germline values: CDR1 LGHDT, CDR2 YNNKEL (reference sequence). CDR3 length equals 15 residues. CDR3 DNA: TGTGCCAGCAGCCCTAGGGTCGGCGGGGGCAATGAGCAGTTCTTC. Residues: CASSPRVGGGNEQFF.

The chain joins TRBV5-1 to TRBJ1-3; D unclear. The germline V gene has CDR1 SGHRS and CDR2 YFSETQ. Trimming cost V 5 bases and J 0 bases, with 15 bases left between them. The CDR3 loop spans 16 amino acids. The DNA of the CDR3 is TGCGCCAGCAGGCCTGGATATGGGAGCTCTGGAAACACCATATATTTT. As protein: CASRPGYGSSGNTIYF.

The rearrangement joins TRBV20-1 to TRBJ1-1, with D unresolved. The V gene lost 3 bases and the J gene lost 4 bases, with 9 bases spanning the gap. The CDR3 sequence is 12 residues long. Germline values: CDR1 DFQATT, CDR2 SNEGSKA (reference sequence). As DNA, the CDR3 is TGCAGTGCTAGTTTGGGTGGCACTGAAGCTTTCTTT. Translating it yields CSASLGGTEAFF.

The genes are TRBV5-1 and TRBJ1-4; D possibly corresponds to TRBD1 (5 bases). CDR3 size: 14 residues. CDR1 and CDR2 from the germline V gene are SGHRS and YFSETQ. V dropped 7 bases and J dropped 5 bases, with 15 bases sitting between them. The CDR3 bases are TGCGCCAGCGGTCAGGCGGGGGGAAATGAAAAACTGTTTTTT. This sequence encodes CASGQAGGNEKLFF. Based on the CDR3 plus reference TRBV5-1 and TRBJ1-4, the full variable domain is KAGVTQTPRYLIKTRGQQVTLSCSPISGHRSVSWYQQTPGQGLQFLFEYFSETQRNKGNFPGRFSGRQFSNSRSEMNVSTLELGDSALYLCASGQAGGNEKLFFGSGTQLSVL.

This chain joins TRBV2 and TRBJ1-2; D gene ambiguous. CDR1 and CDR2 (germline): SNHLY, FYNNEI. This CDR3 is 15 amino acids long. V was trimmed by 7 bases and J by 4 bases, leaving 19 bases between them. CDR3 loop: CASTIGPSVIYGYTF. The CDR3 region has the DNA TGTGCCAGCACGATCGGACCGAGTGTTATCTATGGCTACACCTTC.

The chain uses TRBV27 and TRBJ1-6; no clear D gene. The germline V gene has CDR1 MNHEY and CDR2 SMNVEV (reference sequence). This CDR3 has 15 amino acids. Trimming cost V 5 bases and J 9 bases, with 17 bases left between them. The CDR3 DNA is TGTGCCAGCAGTCCCTCCGCCATGATGGGTTCACCCCTCCACTTT. Its protein is CASSPSAMMGSPLHF.

The chain couples TRBV2 to TRBJ2-1; the D gene could be TRBD1 or TRBD2 (5 bases each). V shed 10 bases and J shed 0 bases, with 10 bases lying between them. Germline CDR1 and CDR2: SNHLY and FYNNEI. The CDR3 sequence is 13 residues long. This CDR3 is CATAGSSYNEQFF. The CDR3 DNA is TGTGCCACCGCAGGGAGCTCCTACAATGAGCAGTTCTTC.

V usage is TRBV11-1 and J usage is TRBJ2-5; D gene unclear. The CDR3 loop spans 14 amino acids. V was pared by 1 base and J by 5 bases, with 11 bases between. Germline lookup yields CDR1 SGHAT and CDR2 FQDESV (reference sequence). This chain's CDR3 is CASSLGFGGETQYF. For the CDR3, the DNA is TGTGCCAGCAGCTTAGGGTTCGGTGGGGAGACCCAGTACTTC.

The chain has TRBV15 and TRBJ2-7, with D unresolved. Per the germline V gene, CDR1 is LNHNV and CDR2 is YYDKDF (reference sequence). The CDR3 covers 13 residues. V was shortened by 0 bases and J by 6 bases, with 9 bases between the two germline ends. In nucleotides, the CDR3 is TGTGCCACCAGCAGAGATATTGCAGTCGAGCAGTACTTC. Translating it yields CATSRDIAVEQYF.

J is TRBJ1-6 and V is TRBV27, with D hard to call. This CDR3 contains 14 residues. CDR1 MNHEY and CDR2 SMNVEV come from the germline V gene (reference sequence). The V gene lost 5 bases and the J gene lost 6 bases, with 11 bases spanning the gap. DNA of the CDR3: TGTGCCAGCAGTCCCAGGTACTCTAATTCACCCCTCCACTTT. Encoded protein: CASSPRYSNSPLHF.

The V and J genes are TRBV7-2 and TRBJ1-1, with D maybe TRBD1 (5 bases). CDR3 length: 13 residues. V was clipped by 5 bases and J by 10 bases, with 17 bases between them. Germline loops: CDR1 SGHTA, CDR2 FQGNSA. The CDR3 DNA is TGTGCCAGCAGCACCCGGGGCCAAATTGGAGCTTTCTTT. It specifies CASSTRGQIGAFF.

The V gene is TRBV27, the J gene TRBJ1-6, with 8 bases aligning to TRBD1. Germline lookup yields CDR1 MNHEY and CDR2 SMNVEV (reference sequence). This CDR3 is 14 amino acids long. Trimming at V came to 4 bases and at J to 11 bases, leaving 7 bases not matched to a gene. The chain's CDR3 is CASSSSGQGAPLHF. The CDR3 bases are TGTGCCAGCAGTTCCTCCGGACAGGGAGCACCCCTCCACTTT.

The chain links TRBV11-2 to TRBJ1-5, with 10 bases fitting TRBD1. Germline V CDR1 and CDR2: SGHAT, FQNNGV. This CDR3 comprises 15 residues. The J segment lost 2 bases and the V segment lost 5 bases, leaving 3 bases of the junction unmatched. CDR3 loop: CASSPGTGGNQPQHF. In nucleotides, the CDR3 is TGTGCCAGCAGCCCCGGGACAGGGGGCAATCAGCCCCAGCATTTT.

The chain carries TRBV27 and TRBJ2-3, with D perhaps TRBD2 (5 bases). The CDR3 sequence is 11 residues long. Trimming removed 10 bases from V and 5 bases from J, with 10 bases in between. Germline assignment: CDR1 MNHEY and CDR2 SMNVEV (reference sequence). The CDR3: CATRRGDTQYF. In DNA, the CDR3 is TGTGCCACCCGACGGGGAGATACGCAGTATTTT.

In DNA form, the CDR3 reads TGTGCCAGCAGCCCTAGAGGGGGAGGAGGGACCACTGAAGCTTTCTTT. It yields the protein CASSPRGGGGTTEAFF. The chain carries TRBV7-8 and TRBJ1-1; tentative D call: TRBD1 (6 bases). V lost 5 bases to trimming and J lost 4 bases, with 20 bases between them. This CDR3 has 16 amino acids. Germline V gene lookup returns CDR1 SGHVS and CDR2 FQNEAQ.

The genes are TRBV6-6 and TRBJ1-1; 8 bases match TRBD1. This CDR3 region has 16 residues. V lost 5 bases, J lost 1 base, and 9 bases stayed unmatched. Germline V gene data show CDR1 as MNHNY and CDR2 as SVGAGI (reference sequence). The DNA of the CDR3 is TGTGCCAGCAGTCGAGGACAGGGAAGAGGGAACACTGAAGCTTTCTTT. Protein sequence: CASSRGQGRGNTEAFF.

This clone is a singleton in its sample. The genes are TRBV7-9 and TRBJ1-5; TRBD1 agrees at 10 bases. This CDR3 has 14 residues. The germline CDR1 and CDR2 sequences are SEHNR and FQNEAQ (reference sequence). Trimming at V came to 5 bases and at J to 11 bases, leaving 9 bases not matched to a gene. Here the CDR3 reads CASSPPGQGTAQHF. The CDR3 nucleotides are TGTGCCAGCAGCCCACCGGGACAGGGGACGGCCCAGCATTTT.

The J gene is TRBJ2-3, the V gene TRBV3-1 (or the pseudogene TRBV3-2); perhaps D is TRBD1 or TRBD2 (5 bases each). The CDR3 totals 16 residues. Germline V gene sequence: CDR1 LGHDT, CDR2 YNNKEL (reference sequence). Trimming removed 0 bases from V and 0 bases from J, with 10 bases in between. CDR3: CASSQDLGGSTDTQYF. As DNA, the CDR3 is TGTGCCAGCAGCCAAGATCTTGGGGGAAGCACAGATACGCAGTATTTT.

The genes are TRBV9 and TRBJ1-5, with TRBD1 as a possible D gene (6 bases). The CDR3 spans 14 residues. V was trimmed by 0 bases and J by 9 bases, leaving 13 bases between them. Germline CDR1 SGDLS, CDR2 YYNGEE. The CDR3 here is CASSVAEGGGPQHF. In DNA form, the CDR3 reads TGTGCCAGCAGCGTAGCGGAAGGGGGAGGGCCCCAGCATTTT.